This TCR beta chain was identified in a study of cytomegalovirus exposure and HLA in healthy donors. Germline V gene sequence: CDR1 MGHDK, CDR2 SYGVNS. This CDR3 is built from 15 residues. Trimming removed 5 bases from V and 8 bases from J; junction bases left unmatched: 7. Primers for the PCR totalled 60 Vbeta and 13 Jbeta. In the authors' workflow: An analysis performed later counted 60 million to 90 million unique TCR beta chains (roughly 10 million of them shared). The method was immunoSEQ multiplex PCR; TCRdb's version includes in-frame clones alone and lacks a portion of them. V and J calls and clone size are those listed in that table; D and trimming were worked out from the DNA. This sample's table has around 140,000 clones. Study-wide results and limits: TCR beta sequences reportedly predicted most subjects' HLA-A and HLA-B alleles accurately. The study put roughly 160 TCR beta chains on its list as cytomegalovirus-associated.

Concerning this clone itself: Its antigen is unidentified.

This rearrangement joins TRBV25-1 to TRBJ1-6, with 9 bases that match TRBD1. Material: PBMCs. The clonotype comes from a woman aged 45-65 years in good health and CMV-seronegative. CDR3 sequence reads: CASSNRQGVDSPLHF. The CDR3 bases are TGTGCCAGCAGTAACCGACAGGGGGTCGATTCACCCCTCCACTTT.